The text below deals with one TCR beta chain. The ends lost 6 bases at V and 7 bases at J; junction bases unmatched: 11. CDR1 is ENHRY, CDR2 SYGVKD, per germline. The length of the CDR3 is 14 residues. This sample was taken from a study of shared clonotypes between healthy human individuals. Once extracted for a subset, genomic DNA was divided evenly among several immunoSEQ plates. Method: immunoSEQ multiplex PCR; TCRdb's copy keeps in-frame clones and lacks some. The table has roughly 2.5 million clones, about 92% seen once. The clonotype originates from a man younger than 30 in good health. Sequencing was carried out using naive CD4+ T cells sorted from blood. The subset was: CD45RA+ positively selected. The gene calls are TRBV10-3 and TRBJ2-7; TRBD2 agrees at 8 bases. The CDR3 sequence: CAISPRAGGGEQYF. Here the CDR3 DNA reads TGTGCCATCAGCCCCCGGGCGGGAGGAGGAGAGCAGTACTTC.